This TCR beta chain comes out of a study of Ad26.COV2.S vaccination and SARS-CoV-2 variants. The V end lost 5 bases, the J end lost 0 bases, and 13 bases lay between the germline ends. This CDR3 region has 15 residues. Looked up from germline, CDR1 is SGHTA and CDR2 is FQGNSA. Treatment in this sample: over 15 received Ad26.COV2.S at low or high dose, single or two shots; 5 received placebo; per-sample allocation not given. Day 63 after the first injection of vaccine or placebo was the sampling time. Ad26 vector vaccine expressed Wuhan-strain SARS-CoV-2 spike. Profiled with immunoSEQ multiplex PCR; TCRdb holds only in-frame clones, not every one. The sample consists of about 350,000 clones, roughly 89% of them appearing once.

The material sequenced was peripheral blood, taken in a trial of Ad26.COV2.S vaccine versus placebo. The rearrangement links TRBV7-2 to TRBJ1-1, with a tentative D call TRBD1 (5 bases). The receptor's source is a person between 18 and 65 years old who received the Ad26.COV2.S COVID-19 vaccine or a placebo. The DNA of the CDR3 is TGTGCCAGCAGCCCAAAACGGGGGGTGAACACTGAAGCTTTCTTT. It encodes CASSPKRGVNTEAFF.